Listed below are T cell receptor beta chains from one sample, sequenced in a study of ipilimumab plus nivolumab after autologous stem cell transplantation. Assay: immunoSEQ multiplex PCR; the TCRdb copy retains only in-frame clones and omits some. The table lists around 3,500 clones, roughly nine tenths of them singletons, with roughly a quarter in the top ten. Material: PBMCs, obtained in a trial of ipilimumab plus nivolumab as post-transplant consolidation. The receptors originated from a male donor with multiple myeloma. The CDR3 runs from the conserved cysteine through the conserved F or W. Each record gives: V gene, J gene, clone size, D gene, CDR3 protein, CDR3 DNA. The D gene is left open where the match is weak. Where a row states a size, it is once, few, many or the class of an expanded clone; other rows omit it.

v_call: TRBV27; j_call: TRBJ2-1; clone_size: .; d_call: TRBD1; cdr3_aa: CASTRSGGSYNEQFF; cdr3_nt: TGTGCCAGTACCCGTTCAGGGGGCTCCTACAATGAGCAGTTCTTC
v_call: TRBV10-3; j_call: TRBJ1-5; clone_size: once; d_call: .; cdr3_aa: CAIRREGADQPQHF; cdr3_nt: TGTGCCATCAGGCGTGAGGGTGCGGATCAGCCCCAGCATTTT
v_call: TRBV28; j_call: TRBJ1-2; clone_size: .; d_call: .; cdr3_aa: CASSAQGYGYTF; cdr3_nt: TGTGCCAGCAGTGCGCAGGGGTATGGCTACACCTTC
v_call: TRBV28; j_call: TRBJ2-5; clone_size: .; d_call: .; cdr3_aa: CASSLVPPAETQYF; cdr3_nt: TGTGCCAGCAGTTTAGTCCCCCCGGCCGAGACCCAGTACTTC
v_call: TRBV18; j_call: TRBJ1-2; clone_size: once; d_call: .; cdr3_aa: CASSPSLYGYTF; cdr3_nt: TGTGCCAGCTCACCAAGCCTCTATGGCTACACCTTC
v_call: TRBV6-5; j_call: TRBJ2-7; clone_size: few; d_call: .; cdr3_aa: CASSYSDLAYEQYF; cdr3_nt: TGTGCCAGCAGTTACTCGGACCTAGCCTACGAGCAGTACTTC
v_call: TRBV25-1; j_call: TRBJ2-1; clone_size: .; d_call: TRBD2; cdr3_aa: CASMPPVGGWHEQFF; cdr3_nt: TGTGCCAGCATGCCCCCGGTGGGAGGGTGGCATGAGCAGTTCTTC
v_call: TRBV28; j_call: TRBJ2-5; clone_size: .; d_call: .; cdr3_aa: CASSLRGPWGQYF; cdr3_nt: TGTGCCAGCAGTTTAAGAGGGCCTTGGGGGCAGTACTTC
v_call: TRBV5-6; j_call: TRBJ1-1; clone_size: .; d_call: .; cdr3_aa: CASGASATEAFF; cdr3_nt: TGTGCCAGCGGCGCAAGCGCTACTGAAGCTTTCTTT
v_call: TRBV18; j_call: TRBJ1-5; clone_size: .; d_call: .; cdr3_aa: CASSPQGGGNQPQHF; cdr3_nt: TGTGCCAGCTCACCACAGGGTGGGGGCAATCAGCCCCAGCATTTT
v_call: TRBV5-1; j_call: TRBJ2-5; clone_size: .; d_call: .; cdr3_aa: CASSTGQAQETQYF; cdr3_nt: TGCGCCAGCAGCACTGGACAAGCACAAGAGACCCAGTACTTC